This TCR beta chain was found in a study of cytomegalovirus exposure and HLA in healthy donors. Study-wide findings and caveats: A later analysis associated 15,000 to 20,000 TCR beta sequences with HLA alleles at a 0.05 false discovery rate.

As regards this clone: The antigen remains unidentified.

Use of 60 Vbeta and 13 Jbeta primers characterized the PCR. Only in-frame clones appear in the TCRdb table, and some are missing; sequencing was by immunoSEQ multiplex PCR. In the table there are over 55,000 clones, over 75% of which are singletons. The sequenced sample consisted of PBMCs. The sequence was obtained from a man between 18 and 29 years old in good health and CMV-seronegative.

CDR3 amino acids: CASSFGGAGTEAFF. In DNA, the CDR3 is TGTGCCAGCAGTTTTGGGGGGGCAGGAACTGAAGCTTTCTTT. This chain links TRBV27 with TRBJ1-1; D might be TRBD1 (6 bases). The V gene's germline CDR1 is MNHEY and CDR2 SMNVEV (reference sequence). The CDR3 is 14 residues long. V was cut by 3 bases and J by 5 bases, with 13 bases left in between.